This T cell receptor beta chain was documented in a study of CD8 T cells in Susac syndrome. Random hexamers were used to reverse transcribe the RNA input (roughly 0.5 to 1 ug). TCRdb analysed the immunoSEQ multiplex PCR reads with MiXCR anew, one entry per CDR3 protein. The sample lists about 100,000 distinct CDR3 sequences; about 96% were seen once. Germline V gene data show CDR1 as DFQATT and CDR2 as SNEGSKA (reference sequence). Trimming removed 3 bases from V and 10 bases from J, with 16 bases in between. The CDR3 runs to 14 residues. The chain links TRBV20-1 to TRBJ1-6, with D tentatively TRBD1 (5 bases). The receptor's source is a human donor with Susac syndrome. The sequenced material came from CD8+ T cells from PBMCs. The CDR3 region has the DNA TGCAGTGCTAGCCTCGGACATCTAAAGTCACCCCTCCACTTT. It yields the protein CSASLGHLKSPLHF.